This TCR beta chain was captured in a study of blood T cell repertoires in COVID-19. Overall study: Sources were T cells, B-cell-depleted T cells, or PBMCs; the material itself was cDNA or gDNA.

CDR1 and CDR2 from the germline V gene are SGHNT and YYREEE (reference sequence). The CDR3 is 11 residues long. Germline trimming cut 7 bases from V and 4 bases from J; bases unmatched to any gene: 0. Patients at the Seattle site were enrolled during active infection and followed longitudinally. Authors' processing steps: Amplification of reference gene primers was used by the study to estimate nucleated cell counts. Some clones are missing from TCRdb's copy, which holds only in-frame ones; the method was immunoSEQ multiplex PCR. That table furnishes V, J and clone size, whereas the DNA furnished D and trimming. This sample has 150,000 to 200,000 clones, with roughly 84% found just once.

The sequencing input was peripheral blood. The TCR comes from a woman aged 65 to 85 with COVID-19, enrolled during active disease. The J gene is TRBJ2-3, the V gene TRBV5-4; 7 bases line up with TRBD2. CDR3 nucleotide sequence: TGTGCCAGCGGGGGGGCAGATACGCAGTATTTT. Protein: CASGGADTQYF.